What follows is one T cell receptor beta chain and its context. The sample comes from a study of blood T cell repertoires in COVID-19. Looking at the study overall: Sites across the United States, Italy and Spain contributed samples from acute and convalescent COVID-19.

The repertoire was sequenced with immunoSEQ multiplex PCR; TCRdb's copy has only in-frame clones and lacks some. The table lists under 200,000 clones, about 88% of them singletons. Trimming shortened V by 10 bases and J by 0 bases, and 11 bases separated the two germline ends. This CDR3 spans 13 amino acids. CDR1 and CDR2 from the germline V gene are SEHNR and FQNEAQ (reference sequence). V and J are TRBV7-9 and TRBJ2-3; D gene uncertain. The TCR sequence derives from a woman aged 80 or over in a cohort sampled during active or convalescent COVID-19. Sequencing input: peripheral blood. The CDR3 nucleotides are TGTGCCACCCCAGGTGGGAGCACAGATACGCAGTATTTT. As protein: CATPGGSTDTQYF.